The T cell receptor beta chain under discussion was sequenced for a study of vaccination effects on CD4 cells after COVID-19. About the study: Before sequencing, viral peptide pools were used by the ViraFEST assay to expand antigen-specific CD4+ T cells.

Findings and caveats of the study: Marked clonal contraction of infection- and vaccine-induced clones was seen late after vaccination.

Remarks on this clone: No antigen is known for it.

From germline, CDR1 is MNHEY and CDR2 SVGEGT. Trimming at V came to 3 bases and at J to 4 bases, leaving 17 bases not matched to a gene. This CDR3 spans 18 amino acids. With roughly 10 days of culture completed, CD4+ T cells were isolated. The method was immunoSEQ multiplex PCR; TCRdb's version includes in-frame clones alone and lacks a portion of them. The sample lists roughly 64,000 clones, 72% occurring once. The source of this sequence is a human donor who had a prior SARS-CoV-2 infection. The V and J genes are TRBV6-2 or TRBV6-3 and TRBJ2-5; 7 positions match TRBD2. Sequenced material: CD4+ T cells from PBMCs cultured without peptide, taken before COVID-19 vaccination. The CDR3, as DNA: TGTGCCAGCAGTTATATTTCTTTTTGGGGGAGGGCCGCAGAGACCCAGTACTTC. Translation: CASSYISFWGRAAETQYF.